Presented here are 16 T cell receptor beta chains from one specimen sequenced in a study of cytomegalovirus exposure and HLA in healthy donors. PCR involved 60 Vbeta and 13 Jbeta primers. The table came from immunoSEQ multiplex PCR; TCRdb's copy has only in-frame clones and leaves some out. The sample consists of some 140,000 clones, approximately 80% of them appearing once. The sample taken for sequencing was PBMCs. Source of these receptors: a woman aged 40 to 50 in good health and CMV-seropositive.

The CDR3: CATSRPSTGESTDTQYF. The CDR3 DNA reads TGTGCCACCAGCAGACCCTCGACAGGCGAGAGCACAGATACGCAGTATTTT. This sequence joins TRBV15 and TRBJ2-3; D is possibly TRBD1 (6 bases). With 2 bases removed from V and 0 bases from J, the gap between germline ends came to 15 bases. This CDR3 is 17 amino acids long. The germline V gene encodes CDR1 LNHNV and CDR2 YYDKDF (reference sequence).

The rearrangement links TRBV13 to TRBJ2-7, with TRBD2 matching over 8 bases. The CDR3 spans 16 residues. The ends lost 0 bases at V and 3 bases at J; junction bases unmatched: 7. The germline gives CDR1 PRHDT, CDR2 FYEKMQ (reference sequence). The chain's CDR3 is CASSLGRGGGHYEQYF. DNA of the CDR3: TGTGCCAGCAGCTTAGGGAGGGGCGGGGGGCACTACGAGCAGTACTTC.

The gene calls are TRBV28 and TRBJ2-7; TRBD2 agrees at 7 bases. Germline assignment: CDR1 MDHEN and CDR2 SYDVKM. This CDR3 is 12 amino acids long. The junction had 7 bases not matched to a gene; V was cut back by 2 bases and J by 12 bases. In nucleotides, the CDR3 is TGTGCCAGCAGTTTACGGGATAGCGGGCGGTACTTC. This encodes CASSLRDSGRYF.

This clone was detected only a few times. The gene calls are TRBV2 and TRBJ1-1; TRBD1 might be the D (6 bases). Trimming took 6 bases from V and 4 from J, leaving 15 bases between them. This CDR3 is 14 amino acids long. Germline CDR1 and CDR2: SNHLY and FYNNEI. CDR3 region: CASRAARTATEAFF. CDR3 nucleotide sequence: TGTGCCAGCAGGGCCGCCAGGACAGCCACTGAAGCTTTCTTT.

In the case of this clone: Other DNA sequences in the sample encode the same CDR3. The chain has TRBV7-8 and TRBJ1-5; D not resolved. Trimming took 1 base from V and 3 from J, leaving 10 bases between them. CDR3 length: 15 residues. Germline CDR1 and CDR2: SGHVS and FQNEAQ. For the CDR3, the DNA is TGTGCCAGCAGCTTAGTGCAGGCAAACAATCAGCCCCAGCATTTT. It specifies CASSLVQANNQPQHF. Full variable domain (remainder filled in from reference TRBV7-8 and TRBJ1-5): GAGVSQSPRYKVAKRGQDVALRCDPISGHVSLFWYQQALGQGPEFLTYFQNEAQLDKSGLPSDRFFAERPEGSVSTLKIQRTQQEDSAVYLCASSLVQANNQPQHFGDGTRLSIL.

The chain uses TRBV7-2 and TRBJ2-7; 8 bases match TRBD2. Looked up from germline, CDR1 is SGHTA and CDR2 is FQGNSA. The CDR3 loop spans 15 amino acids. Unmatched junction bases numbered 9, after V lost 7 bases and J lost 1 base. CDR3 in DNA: TGTGCCAGCACCCCGGGAGGGGCTGGTTCCTACGAGCAGTACTTC. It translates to CASTPGGAGSYEQYF.

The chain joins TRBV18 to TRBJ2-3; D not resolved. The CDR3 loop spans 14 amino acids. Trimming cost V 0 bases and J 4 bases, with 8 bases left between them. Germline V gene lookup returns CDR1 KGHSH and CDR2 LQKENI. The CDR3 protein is CASSPPGVSDTQYF. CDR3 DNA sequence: TGTGCCAGCTCACCACCCGGTGTTTCAGATACGCAGTATTTT. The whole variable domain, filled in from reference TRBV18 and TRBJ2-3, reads NAGVMQNPRHLVRRRGQEARLRCSPMKGHSHVYWYRQLPEEGLKFMVYLQKENIIDESGMPKERFSAEFPKEGPSILRIQQVVRGDSAAYFCASSPPGVSDTQYFGPGTRLTVL.

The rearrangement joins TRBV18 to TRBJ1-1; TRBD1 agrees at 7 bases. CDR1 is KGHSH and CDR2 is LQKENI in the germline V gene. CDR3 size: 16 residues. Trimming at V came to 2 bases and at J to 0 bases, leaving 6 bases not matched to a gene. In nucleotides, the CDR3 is TGTGCCAGCTCACCAGACAGGGCAAGGTTGAACACTGAAGCTTTCTTT. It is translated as CASSPDRARLNTEAFF.

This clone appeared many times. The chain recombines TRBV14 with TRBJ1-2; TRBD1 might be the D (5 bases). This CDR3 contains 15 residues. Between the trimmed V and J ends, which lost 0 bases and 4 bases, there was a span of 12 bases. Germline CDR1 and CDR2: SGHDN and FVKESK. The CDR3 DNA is TGTGCCAGCAGCCAAGATCAGGACACTCGCTATGGCTACACCTTC. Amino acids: CASSQDQDTRYGYTF.

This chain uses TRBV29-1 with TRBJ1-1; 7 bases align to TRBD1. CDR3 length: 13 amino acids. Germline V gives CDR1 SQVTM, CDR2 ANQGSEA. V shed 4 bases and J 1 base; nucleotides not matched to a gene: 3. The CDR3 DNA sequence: TGCAGCGTTGGAGGGACAGCGAACACTGAAGCTTTCTTT. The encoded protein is CSVGGTANTEAFF.

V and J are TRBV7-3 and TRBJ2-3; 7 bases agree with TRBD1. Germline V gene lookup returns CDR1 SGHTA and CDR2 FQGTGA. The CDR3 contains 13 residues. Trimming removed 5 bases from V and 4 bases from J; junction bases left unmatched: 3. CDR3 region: CASSRDRADTQYF. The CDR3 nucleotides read TGTGCCAGCAGCAGAGACAGGGCAGATACGCAGTATTTT.

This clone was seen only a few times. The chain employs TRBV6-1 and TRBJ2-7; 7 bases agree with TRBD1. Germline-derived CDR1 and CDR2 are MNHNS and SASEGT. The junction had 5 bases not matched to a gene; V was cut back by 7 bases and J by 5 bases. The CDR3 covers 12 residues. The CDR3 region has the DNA TGTGCCAGCAAACAGGGGTACAACGAGCAGTACTTC. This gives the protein CASKQGYNEQYF.

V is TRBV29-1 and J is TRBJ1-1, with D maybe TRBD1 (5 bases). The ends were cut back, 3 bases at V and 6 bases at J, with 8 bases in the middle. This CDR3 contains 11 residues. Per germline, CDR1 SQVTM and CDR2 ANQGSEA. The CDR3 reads CSVETGAEAFF. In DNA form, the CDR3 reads TGCAGCGTTGAGACGGGGGCTGAAGCTTTCTTT.

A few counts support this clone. The CDR3 sequence is CASSRTGYGNTIYF. In nucleotides, the CDR3 is TGTGCCAGCAGCCGAACAGGGTACGGAAACACCATATATTTT. V gene TRBV27 combines with J gene TRBJ1-3, with D perhaps TRBD1 (6 bases). CDR3 length: 14 residues. Per the germline V gene, CDR1 is MNHEY and CDR2 is SMNVEV (reference sequence). Trimming stripped 6 bases from V and 4 bases from J, with 13 bases between.

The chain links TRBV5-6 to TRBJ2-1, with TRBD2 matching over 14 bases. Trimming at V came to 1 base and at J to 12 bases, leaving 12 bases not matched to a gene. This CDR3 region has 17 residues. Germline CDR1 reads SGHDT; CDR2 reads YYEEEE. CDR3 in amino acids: CASSLPPGLAGGQGQFF. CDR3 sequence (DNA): TGTGCCAGCAGCTTGCCCCCTGGACTAGCGGGAGGCCAAGGGCAGTTCTTC.

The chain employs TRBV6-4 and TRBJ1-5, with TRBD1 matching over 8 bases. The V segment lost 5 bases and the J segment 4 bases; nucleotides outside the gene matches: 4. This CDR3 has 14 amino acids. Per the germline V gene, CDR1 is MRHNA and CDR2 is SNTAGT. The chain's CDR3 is CASSSTGGNQPQHF. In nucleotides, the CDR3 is TGTGCCAGCAGTAGCACAGGGGGGAATCAGCCCCAGCATTTT.